This is a list of T cell receptor beta chains from one sample in a study of early T cells in non-severe SARS-CoV-2 infection. One entry per CDR3 protein results from TCRdb running MiXCR on the 5' RACE reads. This sample has some 73,000 distinct CDR3 sequences, with over 9.5% found just once. Input material: whole blood. The receptor source for this set is an adult who was a healthcare worker with PCR-confirmed SARS-CoV-2 infection or an uninfected control (not recorded which). CDR3s include the opening cysteine and the closing phenylalanine or tryptophan. The D gene is left open where the match is weak.

CASSIRSQRYGYTF | NA | TRBV19
CATSARGTSGSYEQYF | TRBD2 | TRBV24-1
CSASLAKNIQYF | NA | TRBV20-1
CASSAYGNYGYTF | NA | TRBV5-1
CASSIPSGIEQFF | NA | TRBV19
CATSGGYYGYTF | NA | TRBV15
CASSLTGATEAFF | TRBD1 | TRBV7-6
CASKPSQAGTEAFF | NA | TRBV2
CASSPTGGFYGYTF | TRBD1 | TRBV28
CSVRVLPGNTGELFF | NA | TRBV29-1
CASSPSGRIDTQYF | TRBD2 | TRBV27
CASSPPGVYNEQFF | NA | TRBV18
CASSFASPTYGYTF | NA | TRBV12-3/TRBV12-4
CASSRRGDFYNEQFF | NA | TRBV5-4
CSVPAAGMFEQFF | NA | TRBV29-1
CASSLRPGGPYEQYF | TRBD2 | TRBV7-3
CASSQSLYNEQFF | NA | TRBV14
CGIQADSNQPQHF | NA | TRBV20-1
CASSPSSTTSTDTQYF | NA | TRBV7-6
CASSPGQGTEAFF | NA | TRBV7-8
CASSLKQGLDTQYF | TRBD1 | TRBV7-3
CASSVTSGRYNEQFF | TRBD2 | TRBV12-3/TRBV12-4
CASSQSSGSGETQYF | TRBD2 | TRBV4-1
CASSATDLDTQYF | NA | TRBV7-7
CASSPGTRDSPLHF | NA | TRBV7-9
CASSRASIQETQYF | NA | TRBV28
CASSPGMGNYGYTF | NA | TRBV7-2
CASSLRRTDTQYF | NA | TRBV27
CASNSGALKFF | NA | TRBV28
CASSNGVHEQYF | NA | TRBV19